One and the same sample provided the 10 T cell receptor beta chains below, sequenced in a study of blood T cells in healthy people across ages. Primed by a sample-barcoded 5' primer and a J-beta primer mix, a second PCR proceeded for about 6 to 11 cycles. TCRdb re-called the 5' RACE reads through MiXCR, storing one row per CDR3 protein. The profile shows over 1,200,000 distinct CDR3 sequences, 59% of them singletons. Sequenced material: blood. Every receptor here comes from a man between 18 and 35 years old in good health.

This clonotype was counted only a few times. The J gene is TRBJ2-2, the V gene TRBV4-2; TRBD2 might be the D (6 bases). Germline V gene sequence: CDR1 LGHNA, CDR2 YNFKEQ. The CDR3 covers 15 residues. V lost 1 base to trimming and J lost 0 bases, with 6 bases between them. CDR3 protein: CASSQGGANTGELFF. As DNA, the CDR3 is TGTGCCAGCAGCCAAGGGGGGGCGAACACCGGGGAGCTGTTTTTT.

This chain uses TRBV20-1 with TRBJ1-5, with unresolved D. This CDR3 has 11 amino acids. V was cut by 1 base and J by 6 bases, with 4 bases left in between. In germline, CDR1 is DFQATT, CDR2 SNEGSKA (reference sequence). The CDR3 sequence: CSARVGQPQHF. CDR3 sequence (DNA): TGCAGTGCTAGAGTTGGTCAGCCCCAGCATTTT.

CDR3 region: CASSQDLGRGDGGYTF. CDR3 in DNA: TGCGCCAGCAGCCAAGATTTAGGCAGGGGGGATGGAGGCTACACCTTC. The genes are TRBV4-3 and TRBJ1-2, with 7 bases identical to TRBD1. With V trimmed by 0 bases and J by 8 bases, 12 bases remained unmatched. The CDR3 runs 16 residues. CDR1 is LGHNA, CDR2 YSLEER, per germline.

The rearrangement joins TRBV10-3 to TRBJ2-5, with 9 nucleotides matching TRBD2. CDR1 and CDR2 from the germline V gene are ENHRY and SYGVKD. With 0 bases clipped from V and 4 bases from J, the junction kept 9 bases outside the gene matches. The CDR3 loop spans 17 amino acids. CDR3 bases: TGTGCCATCAGTGAGTCGGAGCGGGAGGTGGGAAGAGAGACCCAGTACTTC. It encodes CAISESEREVGRETQYF.

The chain couples TRBV20-1 to TRBJ1-2; D uncertain. The CDR3 loop spans 14 amino acids. Germline V gives CDR1 DFQATT, CDR2 SNEGSKA (reference sequence). Trimming removed 0 bases from V and 2 bases from J, with 10 bases in between. DNA of the CDR3: TGCAGTGCTAGAGAATGGGTCACCAACTATGGCTACACCTTC. Protein product: CSAREWVTNYGYTF.

This clonotype was counted at least ten times. V and J are TRBV6-2 or TRBV6-3 and TRBJ2-7; D is unclear. V lost 2 bases, J lost 2 bases, and 1 base lay in between. The CDR3 contains 11 residues. Germline-derived CDR1 and CDR2 are MNHEY and SVGEGT. The CDR3 bases are TGTGCCAGCAGTTACGCCTACGAGCAGTACTTC. Translated: CASSYAYEQYF.

The chain carries TRBV12-3 or TRBV12-4 and TRBJ2-4; a possible D gene is TRBD2 (5 bases). The J call may be wrong; the DNA end is better matched by TRBJ2-7. The CDR3 contains 17 residues. In DNA, the CDR3 is TGTGCCAGCAGTCAGCCAGGTGTCCAAAGACTAAACTACGAGCAGTACTTC. This gives the protein CASSQPGVQRLNYEQYF.

This chain connects TRBV2 to TRBJ2-4; D gene unclear. The J call is in doubt because the DNA end fits TRBJ2-7 better. The germline V gene has CDR1 SNHLY and CDR2 FYNNEI. CDR3 length equals 13 residues. CDR3 protein: CASSPPGVNEQYF. The CDR3 DNA follows: TGTGCCAGCAGCCCCCCAGGAGTCAACGAGCAGTACTTC.

The sample holds one count of this clonotype. The chain joins TRBV2 to TRBJ2-7; D perhaps matches TRBD1 (6 bases). Germline CDR1 is SNHLY and CDR2 is FYNNEI. This CDR3 contains 14 residues. Trimming removed 4 bases at V and 2 bases at J, with 12 bases between. The CDR3 nucleotides read TGTGCCAGCAGTGCTGAGACAGGTCCCTACGAGCAGTACTTC. Translated: CASSAETGPYEQYF.

This clonotype was counted between two and nine times. The chain's CDR3 is CASSEGTLHGYTF. CDR3 coding DNA: TGTGCCAGCAGTGAGGGGACTCTCCATGGCTACACCTTC. The chain links TRBV6-2 or TRBV6-3 to TRBJ1-2; D is possibly TRBD1 (5 bases). CDR1 is MNHEY and CDR2 is SVGEGT in the germline V gene. Deletions cut 5 bases from V and 6 bases from J, with 13 bases between. The CDR3 consists of 13 residues.